Detailed here is one TCR beta chain. No antigen is known for it. The data were obtained in a study of resident and recirculating memory T cells in vitiligo. Across the study: Shave-biopsy epidermis from lesional and nonlesional skin was sequenced alongside PBMCs.

Whole-study results and caveats: TCR sequences were not conserved across biopsy sites or patients. No unique dominant TCR clone was found in vitiligo lesions.

Libraries were prepared by immunoSEQ multiplex PCR; TCRdb keeps only in-frame clonotypes and omits some of them. Among around 40,000 clones listed, roughly 91% were seen once. The germline V gene encodes CDR1 SGDLS and CDR2 YYNGEE. The V end lost 4 bases, the J end lost 2 bases, and 17 bases lay between the germline ends. The CDR3 extends over 16 amino acids. This receptor was identified in a male donor with vitiligo. The sequenced sample was blood. The chain has TRBV9 and TRBJ2-3, with a possible D match to TRBD2 (6 bases). The CDR3 sequence: CASSPRGSGITDTQYF. CDR3 nucleotides: TGTGCCAGCAGCCCCCGTGGTAGCGGAATCACAGATACGCAGTATTTT.